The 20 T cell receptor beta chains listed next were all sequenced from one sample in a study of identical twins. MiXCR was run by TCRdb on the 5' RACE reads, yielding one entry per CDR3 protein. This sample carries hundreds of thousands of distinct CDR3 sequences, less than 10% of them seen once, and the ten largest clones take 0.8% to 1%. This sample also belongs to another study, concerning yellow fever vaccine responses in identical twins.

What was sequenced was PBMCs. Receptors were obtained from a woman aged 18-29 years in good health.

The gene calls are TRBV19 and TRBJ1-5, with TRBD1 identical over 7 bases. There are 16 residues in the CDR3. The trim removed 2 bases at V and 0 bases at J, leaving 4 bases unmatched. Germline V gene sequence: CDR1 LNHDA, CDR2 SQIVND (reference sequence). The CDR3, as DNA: TGTGCCAGTAGTATATCCTCAGGGGGTAGCAATCAGCCCCAGCATTTT. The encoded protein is CASSISSGGSNQPQHF. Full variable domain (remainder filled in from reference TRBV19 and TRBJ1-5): DGGITQSPKYLFRKEGQNVTLSCEQNLNHDAMYWYRQDPGQGLRLIYYSQIVNDFQKGDIAEGYSVSREKKESFPLTVTSAQKNPTAFYLCASSISSGGSNQPQHFGDGTRLSIL.

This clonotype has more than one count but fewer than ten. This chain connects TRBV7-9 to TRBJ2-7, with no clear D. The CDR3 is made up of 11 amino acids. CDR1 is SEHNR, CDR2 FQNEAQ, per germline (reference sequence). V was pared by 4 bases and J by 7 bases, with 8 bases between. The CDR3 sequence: CASSSQGEQYF. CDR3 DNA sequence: TGTGCCAGCAGCTCCCAAGGGGAGCAGTACTTC.

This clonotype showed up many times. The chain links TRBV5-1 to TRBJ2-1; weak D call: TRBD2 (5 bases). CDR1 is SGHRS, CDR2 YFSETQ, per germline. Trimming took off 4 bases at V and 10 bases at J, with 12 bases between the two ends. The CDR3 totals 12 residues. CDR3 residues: CASSLPDFEQFF. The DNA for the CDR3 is TGCGCCAGCAGCCTGCCGGACTTCGAGCAGTTCTTC. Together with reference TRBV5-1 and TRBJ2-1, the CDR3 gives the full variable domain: KAGVTQTPRYLIKTRGQQVTLSCSPISGHRSVSWYQQTPGQGLQFLFEYFSETQRNKGNFPGRFSGRQFSNSRSEMNVSTLELGDSALYLCASSLPDFEQFFGPGTRLTVL.

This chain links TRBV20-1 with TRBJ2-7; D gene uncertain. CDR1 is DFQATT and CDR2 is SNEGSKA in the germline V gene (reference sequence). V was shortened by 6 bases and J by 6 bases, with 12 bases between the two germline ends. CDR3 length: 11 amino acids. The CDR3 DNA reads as TGCAGTGCAAACCCGGGTACCGAGCAGTACTTC. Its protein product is CSANPGTEQYF.

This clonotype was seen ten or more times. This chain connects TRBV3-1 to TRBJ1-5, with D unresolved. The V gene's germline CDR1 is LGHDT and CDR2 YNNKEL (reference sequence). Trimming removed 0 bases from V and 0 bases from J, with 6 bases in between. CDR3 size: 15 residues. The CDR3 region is CASSQDGHSNQPQHF. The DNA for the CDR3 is TGTGCCAGCAGCCAAGACGGTCATAGCAATCAGCCCCAGCATTTT.

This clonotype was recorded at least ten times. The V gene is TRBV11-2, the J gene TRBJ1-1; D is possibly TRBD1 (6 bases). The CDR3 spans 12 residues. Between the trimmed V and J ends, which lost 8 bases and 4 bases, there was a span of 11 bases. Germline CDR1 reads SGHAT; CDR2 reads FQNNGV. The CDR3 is CASGTLATEAFF. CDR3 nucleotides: TGTGCCAGCGGGACATTAGCCACTGAAGCTTTCTTT.

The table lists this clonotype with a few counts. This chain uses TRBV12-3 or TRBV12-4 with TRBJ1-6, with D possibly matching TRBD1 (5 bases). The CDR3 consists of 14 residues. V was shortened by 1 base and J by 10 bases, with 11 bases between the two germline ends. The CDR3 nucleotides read TGTGCCAGCAGTTTAGTGCGGGACCTGTCACCCCTCCACTTT. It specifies CASSLVRDLSPLHF.

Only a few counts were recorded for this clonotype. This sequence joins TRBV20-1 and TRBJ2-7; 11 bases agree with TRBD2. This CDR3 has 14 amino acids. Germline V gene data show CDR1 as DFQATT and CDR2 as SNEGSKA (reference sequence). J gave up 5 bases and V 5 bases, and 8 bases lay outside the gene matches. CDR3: CSAPELAGVDEQYF. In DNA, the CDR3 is TGCAGTGCTCCAGAACTAGCGGGAGTAGACGAGCAGTACTTC.

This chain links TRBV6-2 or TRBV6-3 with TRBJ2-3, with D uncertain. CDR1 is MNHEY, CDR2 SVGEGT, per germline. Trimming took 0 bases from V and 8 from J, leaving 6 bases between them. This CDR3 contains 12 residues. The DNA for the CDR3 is TGTGCCAGCAGTTACTCGTTGGGTACGCAGTATTTT. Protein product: CASSYSLGTQYF.

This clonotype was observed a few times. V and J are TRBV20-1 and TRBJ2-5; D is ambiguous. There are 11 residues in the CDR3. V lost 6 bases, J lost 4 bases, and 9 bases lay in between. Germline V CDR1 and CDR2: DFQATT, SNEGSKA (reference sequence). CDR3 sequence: CSAPFLETQYF. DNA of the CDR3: TGCAGTGCCCCGTTTTTAGAGACCCAGTACTTC.

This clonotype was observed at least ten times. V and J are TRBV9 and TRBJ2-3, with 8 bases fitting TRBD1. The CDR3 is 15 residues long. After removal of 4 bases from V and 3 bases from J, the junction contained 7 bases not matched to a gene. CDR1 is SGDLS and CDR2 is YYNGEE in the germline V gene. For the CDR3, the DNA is TGTGCCAGCAGCCTGAGACAGGGGTGGACAGATACGCAGTATTTT. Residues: CASSLRQGWTDTQYF.

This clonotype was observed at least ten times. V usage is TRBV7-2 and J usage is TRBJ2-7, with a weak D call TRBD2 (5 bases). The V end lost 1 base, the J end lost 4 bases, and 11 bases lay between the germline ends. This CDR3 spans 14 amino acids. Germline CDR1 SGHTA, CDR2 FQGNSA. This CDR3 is CASSLEASSYEQYF. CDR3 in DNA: TGTGCCAGCAGCTTAGAGGCTAGCAGTTACGAGCAGTACTTC.

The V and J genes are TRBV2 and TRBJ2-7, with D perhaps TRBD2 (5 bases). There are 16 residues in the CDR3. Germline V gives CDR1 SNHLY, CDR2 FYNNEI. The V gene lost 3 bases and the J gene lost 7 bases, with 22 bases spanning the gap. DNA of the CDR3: TGTGCCAGCAGTGACTACCTAGACCTCAACGGCGGGGAGCAGTACTTC. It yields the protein CASSDYLDLNGGEQYF.

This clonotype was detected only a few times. The CDR3 reads CASSLSSSGGNQPQHF. In DNA form, the CDR3 reads TGTGCCAGCAGCTTATCGTCGTCGGGGGGTAATCAGCCCCAGCATTTT. The V call is TRBV7-8, the J call TRBJ1-5; D is possibly TRBD1 (5 bases). The length of the CDR3 is 16 residues. Germline assignment: CDR1 SGHVS and CDR2 FQNEAQ. The V gene lost 2 bases and the J gene lost 4 bases, with 15 bases spanning the gap.

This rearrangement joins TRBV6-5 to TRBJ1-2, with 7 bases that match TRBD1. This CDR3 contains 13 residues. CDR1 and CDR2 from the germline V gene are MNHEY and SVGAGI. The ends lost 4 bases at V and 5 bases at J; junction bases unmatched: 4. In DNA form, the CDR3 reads TGTGCCAGCAGTTGGACGACAGGGTATGGCTACACCTTC. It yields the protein CASSWTTGYGYTF.

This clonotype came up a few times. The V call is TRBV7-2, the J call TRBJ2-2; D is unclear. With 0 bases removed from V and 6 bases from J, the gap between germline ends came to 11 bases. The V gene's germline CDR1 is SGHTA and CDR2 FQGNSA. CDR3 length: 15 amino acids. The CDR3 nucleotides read TGTGCCAGCAGCTTAGCGCTCCGCGGACCCGGGGAGCTGTTTTTT. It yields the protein CASSLALRGPGELFF.

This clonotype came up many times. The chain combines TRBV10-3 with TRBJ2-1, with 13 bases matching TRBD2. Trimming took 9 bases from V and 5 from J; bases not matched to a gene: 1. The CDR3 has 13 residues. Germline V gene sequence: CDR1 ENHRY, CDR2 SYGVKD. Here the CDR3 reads CAIGTSGDNEQFF. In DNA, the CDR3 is TGTGCCATTGGGACTAGCGGGGACAATGAGCAGTTCTTC.

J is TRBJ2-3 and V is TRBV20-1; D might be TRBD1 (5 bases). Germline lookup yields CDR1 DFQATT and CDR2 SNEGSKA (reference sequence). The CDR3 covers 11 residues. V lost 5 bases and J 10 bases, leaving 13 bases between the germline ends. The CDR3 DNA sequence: TGCAGTGCTGTTACAGGAACGGCGCAGTATTTT. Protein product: CSAVTGTAQYF.

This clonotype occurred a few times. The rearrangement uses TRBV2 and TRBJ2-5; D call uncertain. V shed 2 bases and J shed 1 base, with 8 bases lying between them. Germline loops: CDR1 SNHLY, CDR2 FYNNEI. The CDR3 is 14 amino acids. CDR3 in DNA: TGTGCCAGCAGTGAAAGGGAATTCCAAGAGACCCAGTACTTC. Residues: CASSEREFQETQYF.

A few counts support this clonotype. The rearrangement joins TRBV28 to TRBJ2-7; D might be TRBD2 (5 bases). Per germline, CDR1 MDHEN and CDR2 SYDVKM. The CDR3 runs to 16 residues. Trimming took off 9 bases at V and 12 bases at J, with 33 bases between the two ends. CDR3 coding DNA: TGTGCCAGTTACTCGGGCGGGCTTTTTGGCAACTATTTCCTGTACTTC. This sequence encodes CASYSGGLFGNYFLYF.